This T cell receptor (beta chain) was sequenced in a study of blood T cell repertoires in COVID-19. As for the study in general: From T cells, B-cell-depleted T cells, or PBMCs came the material, which was cDNA or gDNA.

In the original processing: Reference gene primer amplification gave nucleated cell count estimates. Generated by immunoSEQ multiplex PCR, the TCRdb table keeps only in-frame clones and is missing some. V and J calls plus clone size are reproduced from that table; the DNA served to infer D and trimming. The data hold tens of thousands of clones, with less than 90% observed a single time. In germline, CDR1 is MNHNS, CDR2 SASEGT. The CDR3 covers 14 residues. Trimming took 7 bases from V and 4 from J, leaving 15 bases between them. This TCR came from a woman aged 55-75 years with active COVID-19. The chain has TRBV6-1 and TRBJ2-3, with unresolved D. Sequencing used peripheral blood. The DNA of the CDR3 is TGTGCCAGCACCCACCCGATTCAGGCAGATACGCAGTATTTT. This gives the protein CASTHPIQADTQYF.